The subject of this entry is one T cell receptor (beta chain). Antigen: not known. The junction shows a germline mismatch at one end, possibly a read error. The same CDR3 also results from other DNA sequences found in this sample. The data were obtained in a study of T cell responses to AZD1222 COVID-19 vaccine. Regarding the study as a whole: Among spike-specific TCRs, nearly half reportedly target unmutated variant regions. Seropositive status at baseline applied to only a handful of AZD1222 recipients.

Profiled with immunoSEQ multiplex PCR; TCRdb holds only in-frame clones, not every one. The sample carries approximately 140,000 clones, 90% recorded once. Germline V lookup: CDR1 WSHSY, CDR2 SAAADI. The CDR3 totals 14 residues. V usage is TRBV10-2 and J usage is TRBJ1-1, with D tentatively TRBD1 (5 bases). The source material was peripheral blood, sampled on day 0 of AZD1222 vaccination. This receptor was identified in an adult in good health. The CDR3 protein is CASKKGTSGTEAFF. CDR3 coding DNA: TGCGCCAGCAAAAAGGGGACCTCTGGGACTGAAGCCTTCTTT.